The clone carrying this TCR beta chain showed up just a few times. Its target is not known. The sample originates from a study of T-cell memory formation after mild COVID-19. Study-wide points: Balance between CD4 and CD8 was seen in clones contracting day 15 to 85, and a CD4+ lean was seen in later expanders. Largely, contracting CD4+ clones fell within CM and EM, and contracting CD8+ clones within EMRA.

Employing constant-segment primers, 5'RACE generated TCR alpha and TCR beta cDNA libraries bearing sample barcodes and UMIs. MiXCR, run by TCRdb on the 5' RACE reads, gives a single entry per CDR3 protein. The sample carries 350,000 to 400,000 distinct CDR3 sequences, around an eighth recorded once. CDR1 ENHRY and CDR2 SYGVKD come from the germline V gene. V was cut by 10 bases and J by 0 bases, with 17 bases left in between. CDR3 length: 15 residues. The receptor comes from a man younger than 35 who had mild COVID-19 (a few samples of this study predate the infection). Cell type and time point are not known. The chain uses TRBV10-3 and TRBJ2-3; tentative D call: TRBD2 (6 bases). Material for sequencing was PBMCs or a T cell subset sorted from them (not recorded which). As DNA, the CDR3 is TGTGCCACCGACCCGGACGGGACTAGCACAGATACGCAGTATTTT. This translates into CATDPDGTSTDTQYF.